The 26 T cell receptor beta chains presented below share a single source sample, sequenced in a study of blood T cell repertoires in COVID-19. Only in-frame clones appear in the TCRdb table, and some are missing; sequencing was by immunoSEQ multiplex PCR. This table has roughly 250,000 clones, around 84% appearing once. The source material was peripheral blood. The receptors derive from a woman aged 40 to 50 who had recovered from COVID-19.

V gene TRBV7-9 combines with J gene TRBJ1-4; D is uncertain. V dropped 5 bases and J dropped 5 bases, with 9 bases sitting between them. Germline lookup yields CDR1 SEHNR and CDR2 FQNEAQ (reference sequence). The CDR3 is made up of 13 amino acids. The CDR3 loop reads CASSLPANEKLFF. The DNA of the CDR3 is TGTGCCAGCAGCCTACCAGCGAATGAAAAACTGTTTTTT.

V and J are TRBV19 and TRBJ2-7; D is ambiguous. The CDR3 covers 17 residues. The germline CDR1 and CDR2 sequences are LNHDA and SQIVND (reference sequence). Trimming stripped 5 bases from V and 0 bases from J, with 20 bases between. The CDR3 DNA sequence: TGTGCCAGTAGTTCACTCCAGGCTACGGATCGCTCCTACGAGCAGTACTTC. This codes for CASSSLQATDRSYEQYF.

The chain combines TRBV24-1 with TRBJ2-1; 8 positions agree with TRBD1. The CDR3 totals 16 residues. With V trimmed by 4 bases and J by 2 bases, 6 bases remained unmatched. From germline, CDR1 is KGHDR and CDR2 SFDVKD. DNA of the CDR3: TGTGCCACCAGTGACCCTGGACAGGGCCCCTACAATGAGCAGTTCTTC. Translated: CATSDPGQGPYNEQFF.

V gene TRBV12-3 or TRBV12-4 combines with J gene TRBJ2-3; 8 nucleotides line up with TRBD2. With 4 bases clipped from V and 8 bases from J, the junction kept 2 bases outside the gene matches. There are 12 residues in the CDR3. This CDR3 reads CASSSTSATQYF. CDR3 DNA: TGTGCCAGCAGTTCGACTAGCGCTACGCAGTATTTT.

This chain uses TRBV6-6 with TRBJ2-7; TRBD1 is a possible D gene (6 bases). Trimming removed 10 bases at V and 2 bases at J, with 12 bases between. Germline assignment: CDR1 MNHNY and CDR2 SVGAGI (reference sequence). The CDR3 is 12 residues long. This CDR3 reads CATSGQTYEQYF. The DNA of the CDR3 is TGTGCCACCAGCGGACAGACCTACGAGCAGTACTTC.

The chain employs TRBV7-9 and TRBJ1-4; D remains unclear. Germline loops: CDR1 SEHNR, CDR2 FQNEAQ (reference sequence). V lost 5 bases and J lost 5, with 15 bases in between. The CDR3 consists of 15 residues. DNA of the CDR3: TGTGCCAGCAGCGTCCAGAGGGTTCTGAATGAAAAACTGTTTTTT. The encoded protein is CASSVQRVLNEKLFF.

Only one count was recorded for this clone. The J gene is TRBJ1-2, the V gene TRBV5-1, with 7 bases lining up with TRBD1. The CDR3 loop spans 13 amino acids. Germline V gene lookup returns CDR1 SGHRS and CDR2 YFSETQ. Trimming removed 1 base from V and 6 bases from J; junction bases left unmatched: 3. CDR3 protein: CASSLQGEDGYTF. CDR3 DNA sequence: TGCGCCAGCAGCTTGCAGGGGGAGGATGGCTACACCTTC.

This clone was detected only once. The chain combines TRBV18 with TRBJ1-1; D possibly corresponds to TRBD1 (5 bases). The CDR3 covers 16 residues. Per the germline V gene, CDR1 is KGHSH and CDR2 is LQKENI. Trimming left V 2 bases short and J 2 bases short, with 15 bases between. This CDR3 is CASSPFGGNGNTEAFF. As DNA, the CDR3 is TGTGCCAGCTCACCATTCGGGGGGAACGGAAACACTGAAGCTTTCTTT.

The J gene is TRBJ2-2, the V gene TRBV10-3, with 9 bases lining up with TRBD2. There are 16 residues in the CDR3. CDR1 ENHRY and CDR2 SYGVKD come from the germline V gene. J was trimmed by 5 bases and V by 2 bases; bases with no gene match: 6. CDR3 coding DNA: TGTGCCATCAGTGAGCGATCGAGCGGGGGGACCGGGGAGCTGTTTTTT. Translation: CAISERSSGGTGELFF.

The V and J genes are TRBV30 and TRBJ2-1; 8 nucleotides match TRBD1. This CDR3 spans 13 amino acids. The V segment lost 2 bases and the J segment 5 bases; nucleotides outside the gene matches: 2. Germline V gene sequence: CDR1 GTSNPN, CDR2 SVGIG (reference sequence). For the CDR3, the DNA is TGTGCCTGGAGTTTGGACAGGGACAATGAGCAGTTCTTC. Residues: CAWSLDRDNEQFF.

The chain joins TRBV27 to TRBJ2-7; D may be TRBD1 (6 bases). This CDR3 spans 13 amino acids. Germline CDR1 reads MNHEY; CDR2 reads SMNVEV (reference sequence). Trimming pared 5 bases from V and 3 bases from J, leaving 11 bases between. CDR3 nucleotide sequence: TGTGCCAGCAGTAGAGAGGACAGCTACGAGCAGTACTTC. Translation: CASSREDSYEQYF.

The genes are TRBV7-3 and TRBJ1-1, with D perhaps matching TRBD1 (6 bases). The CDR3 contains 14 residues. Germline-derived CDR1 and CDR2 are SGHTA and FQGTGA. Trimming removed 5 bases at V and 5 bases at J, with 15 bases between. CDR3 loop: CASSLRTEGTEAFF. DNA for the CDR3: TGTGCCAGCAGCCTCCGGACAGAGGGGACTGAAGCTTTCTTT.

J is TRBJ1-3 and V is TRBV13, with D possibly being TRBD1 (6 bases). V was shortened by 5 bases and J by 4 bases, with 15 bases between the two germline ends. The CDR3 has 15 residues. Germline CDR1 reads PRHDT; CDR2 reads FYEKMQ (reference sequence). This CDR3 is CASSPGGASGNTIYF. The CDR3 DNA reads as TGTGCCAGCAGCCCGGGGGGGGCTTCCGGAAACACCATATATTTT.

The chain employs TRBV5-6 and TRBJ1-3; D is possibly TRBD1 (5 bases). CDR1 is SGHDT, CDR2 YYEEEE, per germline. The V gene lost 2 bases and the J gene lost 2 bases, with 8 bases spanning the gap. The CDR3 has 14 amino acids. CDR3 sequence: CASSFARAGNTIYF. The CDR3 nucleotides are TGTGCCAGCAGCTTTGCCAGGGCTGGAAACACCATATATTTT.

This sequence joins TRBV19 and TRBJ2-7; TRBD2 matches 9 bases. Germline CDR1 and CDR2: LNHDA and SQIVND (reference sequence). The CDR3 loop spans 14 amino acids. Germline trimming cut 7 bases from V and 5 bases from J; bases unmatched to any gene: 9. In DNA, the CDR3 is TGTGCCAGTAAGACTAGCGGACCTACTAACGAGCAGTACTTC. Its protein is CASKTSGPTNEQYF.

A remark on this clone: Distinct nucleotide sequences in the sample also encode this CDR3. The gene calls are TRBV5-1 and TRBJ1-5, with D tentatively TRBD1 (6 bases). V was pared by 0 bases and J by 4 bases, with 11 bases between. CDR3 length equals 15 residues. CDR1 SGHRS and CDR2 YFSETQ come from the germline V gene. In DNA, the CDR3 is TGCGCCAGCAGCTTGGTAGGGGGACTAAATCAGCCCCAGCATTTT. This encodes CASSLVGGLNQPQHF.

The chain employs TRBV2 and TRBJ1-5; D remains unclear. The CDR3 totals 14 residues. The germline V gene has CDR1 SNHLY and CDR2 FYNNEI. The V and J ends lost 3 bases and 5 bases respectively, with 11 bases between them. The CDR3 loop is CASSDDIFYQPQHF. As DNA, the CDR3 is TGTGCCAGCAGTGACGACATTTTTTATCAGCCCCAGCATTTT.

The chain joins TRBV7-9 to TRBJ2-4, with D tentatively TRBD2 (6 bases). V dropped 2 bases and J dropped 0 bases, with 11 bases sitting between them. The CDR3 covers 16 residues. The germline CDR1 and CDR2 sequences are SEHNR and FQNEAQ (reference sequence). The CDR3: CASSLFFGGAKNIQYF. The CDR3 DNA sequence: TGTGCCAGCAGCTTATTCTTCGGGGGAGCCAAAAACATTCAGTACTTC. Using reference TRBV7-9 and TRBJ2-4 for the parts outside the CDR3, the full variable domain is DTGVSQNPRHKITKRGQNVTFRCDPISEHNRLYWYRQTLGQGPEFLTYFQNEAQLEKSRLLSDRFSAERPKGSFSTLEIQRTEQGDSAMYLCASSLFFGGAKNIQYFGAGTRLSVL.

CDR3 DNA sequence: TGTGCCAGCAGTTTGGCGACAGGATCCTACGAGCAGTACTTC. Encoded protein: CASSLATGSYEQYF. The V and J genes are TRBV28 and TRBJ2-7; a weak D match, TRBD1 (6 bases). This CDR3 region has 14 residues. Germline V CDR1 and CDR2: MDHEN, SYDVKM. V lost 3 bases and J 1 base, leaving 10 bases between the germline ends.

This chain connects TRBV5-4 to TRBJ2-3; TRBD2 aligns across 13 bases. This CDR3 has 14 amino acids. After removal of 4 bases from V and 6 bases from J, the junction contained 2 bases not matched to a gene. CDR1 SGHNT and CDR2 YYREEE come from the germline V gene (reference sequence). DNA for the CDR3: TGTGCCAGCAGCGTGGGACTAGCGGGGGATACGCAGTATTTT. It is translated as CASSVGLAGDTQYF.

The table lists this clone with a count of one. CDR3 in DNA: TGCGCCAGCAGCTATCTAGCGGGGGGGCCACCCAATGAGCAGTTCTTC. Its translation is CASSYLAGGPPNEQFF. This rearrangement joins TRBV5-1 to TRBJ2-1; 12 positions agree with TRBD2. The length of the CDR3 is 16 residues. With 3 bases clipped from V and 6 bases from J, the junction kept 7 bases outside the gene matches. CDR1 and CDR2 (germline): SGHRS, YFSETQ.

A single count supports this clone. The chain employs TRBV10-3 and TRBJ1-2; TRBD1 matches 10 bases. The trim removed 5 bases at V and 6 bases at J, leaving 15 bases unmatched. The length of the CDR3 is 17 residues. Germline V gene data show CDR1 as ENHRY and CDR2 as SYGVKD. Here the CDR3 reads CAISRDASGQGINGYTF. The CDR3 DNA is TGTGCCATCAGTCGGGACGCATCGGGACAGGGGATCAATGGCTACACCTTC.

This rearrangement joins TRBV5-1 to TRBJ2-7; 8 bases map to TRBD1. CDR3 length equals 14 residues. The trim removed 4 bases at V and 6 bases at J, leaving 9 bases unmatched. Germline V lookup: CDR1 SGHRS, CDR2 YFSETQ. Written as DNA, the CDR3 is TGCGCCAGCAGCGCAACCCTAGGACAGGGCGAGCAGTACTTC. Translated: CASSATLGQGEQYF.

In nucleotides, the CDR3 is TGTGCCAGCAGTTTAACAGGGGGCAATGAGCAGTTCTTC. Its protein is CASSLTGGNEQFF. The rearrangement uses TRBV12-3 or TRBV12-4 and TRBJ2-1, with TRBD1 identical over 8 bases. The V gene end was trimmed by 2 bases and the J gene end by 6 bases; junction bases not matched to a gene: 0. This CDR3 contains 13 residues.

The CDR3 DNA reads as TGTGCCAGCAGCAAGGACAGGGGGCAAGGACAGCCCCAGCATTTT. Translating gives CASSKDRGQGQPQHF. The V gene is TRBV4-2, the J gene TRBJ1-5, with 11 bases fitting TRBD1. V lost 5 bases and J lost 7; bases outside the gene matches: 7. The CDR3 loop spans 15 amino acids. Germline V gives CDR1 LGHNA, CDR2 YNFKEQ.

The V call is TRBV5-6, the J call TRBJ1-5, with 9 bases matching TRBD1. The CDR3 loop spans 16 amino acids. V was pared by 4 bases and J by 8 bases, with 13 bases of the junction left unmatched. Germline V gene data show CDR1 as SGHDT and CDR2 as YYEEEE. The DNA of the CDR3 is TGTGCCAGCAGCGGGTCGGGACAGGGTTTGTTTGAGCCCCAGCATTTT. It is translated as CASSGSGQGLFEPQHF.